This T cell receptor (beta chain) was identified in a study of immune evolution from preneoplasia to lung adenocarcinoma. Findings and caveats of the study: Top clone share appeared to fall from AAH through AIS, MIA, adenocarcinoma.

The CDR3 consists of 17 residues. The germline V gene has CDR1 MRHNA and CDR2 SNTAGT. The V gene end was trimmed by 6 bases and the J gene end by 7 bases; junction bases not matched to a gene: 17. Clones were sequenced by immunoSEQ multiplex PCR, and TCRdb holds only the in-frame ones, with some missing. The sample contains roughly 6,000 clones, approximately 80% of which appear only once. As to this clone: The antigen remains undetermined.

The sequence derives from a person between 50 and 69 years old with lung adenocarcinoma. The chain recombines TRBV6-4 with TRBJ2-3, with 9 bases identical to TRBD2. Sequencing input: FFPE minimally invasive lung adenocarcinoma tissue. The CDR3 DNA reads TGTGCCAGCAGGTCCGGGACTAGCTCCGAAAGGGTCCATACGCAGTATTTT. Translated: CASRSGTSSERVHTQYF.